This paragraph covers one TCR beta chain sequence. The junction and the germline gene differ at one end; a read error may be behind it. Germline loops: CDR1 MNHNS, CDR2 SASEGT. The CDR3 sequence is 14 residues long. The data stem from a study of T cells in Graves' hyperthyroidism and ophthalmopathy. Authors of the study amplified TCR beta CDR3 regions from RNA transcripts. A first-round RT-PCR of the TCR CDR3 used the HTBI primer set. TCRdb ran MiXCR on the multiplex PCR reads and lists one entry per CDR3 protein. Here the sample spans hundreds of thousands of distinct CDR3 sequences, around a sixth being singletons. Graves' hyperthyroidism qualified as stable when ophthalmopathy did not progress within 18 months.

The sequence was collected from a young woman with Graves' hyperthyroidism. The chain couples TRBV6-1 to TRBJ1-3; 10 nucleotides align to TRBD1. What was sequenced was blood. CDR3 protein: CASIGQGDRNTVYF. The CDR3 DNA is TGTGCCAGCATCGGACAGGGGGACAGAAACACCGTATATTTT.